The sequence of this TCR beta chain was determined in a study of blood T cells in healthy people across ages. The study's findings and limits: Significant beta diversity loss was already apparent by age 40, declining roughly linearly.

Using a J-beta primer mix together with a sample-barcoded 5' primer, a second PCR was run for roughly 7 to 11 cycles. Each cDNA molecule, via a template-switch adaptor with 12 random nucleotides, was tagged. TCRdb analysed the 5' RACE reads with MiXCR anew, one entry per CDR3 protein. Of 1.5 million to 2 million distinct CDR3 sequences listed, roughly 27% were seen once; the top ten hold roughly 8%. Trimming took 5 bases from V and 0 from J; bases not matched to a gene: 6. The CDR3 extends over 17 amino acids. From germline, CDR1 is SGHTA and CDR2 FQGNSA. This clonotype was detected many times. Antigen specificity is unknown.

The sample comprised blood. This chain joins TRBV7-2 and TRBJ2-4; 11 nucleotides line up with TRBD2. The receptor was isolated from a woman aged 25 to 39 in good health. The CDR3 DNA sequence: TGTGCCAGCAGCCCCGCGGGACTAGCGGTAGCCAAAAACATTCAGTACTTC. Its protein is CASSPAGLAVAKNIQYF.